The 20 T cell receptor beta chains reported below all come from one sample, sequenced in a study of T cell repertoires and leukemia-associated antigens. No antigens are known for them. TCRdb re-analysed the 5' RACE reads in MiXCR, keeping a single row per CDR3 protein. This table has more than 8,000 distinct CDR3 sequences, approximately 40% appearing once. Sequenced sample: CD3+ T cells sorted from blood and cultured. These receptors originate from a female donor in good health.

The rearrangement links TRBV11-2 to TRBJ2-3; D is tentatively TRBD1 or TRBD2 (5 bases each). Trimming took 5 bases from V and 3 from J, leaving 12 bases between them. Germline lookup yields CDR1 SGHAT and CDR2 FQNNGV. The CDR3 has 14 residues. CDR3 sequence (DNA): TGTGCCAGCAGCCCCCTGGGACCGACAGATACGCAGTATTTT. The encoded protein is CASSPLGPTDTQYF.

This clonotype was detected ten times or more. This rearrangement joins TRBV6-5 to TRBJ1-1; 8 nucleotides agree with TRBD1. Germline values: CDR1 MNHEY, CDR2 SVGAGI. This CDR3 is 12 amino acids long. The junction had 4 bases not matched to a gene; V was cut back by 6 bases and J by 7 bases. The CDR3 region is CASSQGAGEAFF. CDR3 sequence (DNA): TGTGCCAGCAGCCAGGGGGCGGGTGAAGCTTTCTTT.

By share, this clonotype ranks as medium-sized. The rearrangement uses TRBV15 and TRBJ2-7; 9 bases line up with TRBD2. Germline loops: CDR1 LNHNV, CDR2 YYDKDF (reference sequence). After removal of 1 base from V and 6 bases from J, the junction contained 7 bases not matched to a gene. CDR3 length: 15 amino acids. CDR3 DNA: TGTGCCACCAGCAGAGTACTCGGGACTAGCCTCGAGCAGTACTTC. As protein: CATSRVLGTSLEQYF. The full variable domain, with the rest looked up from reference TRBV15 and TRBJ2-7, is DAMVIQNPRYQVTQFGKPVTLSCSQTLNHNVMYWYQQKSSQAPKLLFHYYDKDFNNEADTPDNFQSRRPNTSFCFLDIRSPGLGDTAMYLCATSRVLGTSLEQYFGPGTRLTVT.

This clonotype is deemed medium-sized. The chain carries TRBV4-1 and TRBJ2-5, with 7 bases fitting TRBD1. Per germline, CDR1 MGHRA and CDR2 YSYEKL. The CDR3 consists of 15 residues. The V gene end was trimmed by 4 bases and the J gene end by 4 bases; junction bases not matched to a gene: 9. CDR3 amino acids: CASSRITGVRETQYF. The DNA of the CDR3 is TGCGCCAGCAGCCGCATAACAGGGGTTCGAGAGACCCAGTACTTC.

This clonotype has a count of ten or more. The chain uses TRBV28 and TRBJ2-1, with D perhaps TRBD1 (6 bases). The CDR3 consists of 14 residues. CDR1 and CDR2 from the germline V gene are MDHEN and SYDVKM. The germline V and J ends were trimmed by 3 bases and 6 bases, with 12 bases remaining between them. CDR3 coding DNA: TGTGCCAGCAGTTTCCCTAGGGGGAGCAATGAGCAGTTCTTC. It specifies CASSFPRGSNEQFF. Full variable domain (remainder filled in from reference TRBV28 and TRBJ2-1): DVKVTQSSRYLVKRTGEKVFLECVQDMDHENMFWYRQDPGLGLRLIYFSYDVKMKEKGDIPEGYSVSREKKERFSLILESASTNQTSMYLCASSFPRGSNEQFFGPGTRLTVL.

The chain couples TRBV24-1 to TRBJ2-1, with D tentatively TRBD2 (6 bases). The germline CDR1 and CDR2 sequences are KGHDR and SFDVKD. The CDR3 sequence is 16 residues long. V shed 4 bases and J shed 0 bases, with 12 bases lying between them. CDR3: CATSEMGLDSYNEQFF. The CDR3 nucleotides read TGTGCCACCAGTGAGATGGGACTGGACTCCTACAATGAGCAGTTCTTC.

In this sample, this clonotype is medium-sized (0.01 to 0.1%). The rearrangement uses TRBV7-6 and TRBJ2-7; 10 nucleotides match TRBD2. Per germline, CDR1 SGHVS and CDR2 FNYEAQ. V lost 5 bases and J lost 4; bases outside the gene matches: 5. The CDR3 is made up of 14 amino acids. CDR3 sequence (DNA): TGTGCCAGCAGCCCTAGCGGGAGAGGGTACGAGCAGTACTTC. Its translation is CASSPSGRGYEQYF.

V and J are TRBV20-1 and TRBJ2-5; TRBD1 matches at 11 bases. This CDR3 contains 18 residues. After removal of 6 bases from V and 5 bases from J, the junction contained 20 bases not matched to a gene. Germline CDR1 and CDR2: DFQATT and SNEGSKA (reference sequence). CDR3 nucleotides: TGCAGTGCCGACCCTCGAGCCAGCTCCCGGGACAGGGGGGAGACCCAGTACTTC. It encodes CSADPRASSRDRGETQYF.

In this sample, this clonotype turned up a few times. The V call is TRBV7-9, the J call TRBJ2-7, with D unresolved. Germline CDR1 reads SEHNR; CDR2 reads FQNEAQ (reference sequence). V was trimmed by 5 bases and J by 3 bases, leaving 5 bases between them. CDR3 length equals 11 residues. The CDR3 protein is CASSAYYEQYF. Here the CDR3 DNA reads TGTGCCAGCAGCGCATACTACGAGCAGTACTTC.

This clonotype was counted many times. The genes are TRBV5-1 and TRBJ2-1; D gene unclear. CDR1 and CDR2 (germline): SGHRS, YFSETQ. Trimming took 1 base from V and 3 from J, leaving 11 bases between them. CDR3 size: 15 residues. CDR3 sequence: CASSLTGENYNEQFF. CDR3 in DNA: TGCGCCAGCAGCTTGACTGGAGAGAACTACAATGAGCAGTTCTTC.

The chain is built from TRBV10-3 and TRBJ2-6; TRBD1 is a possible D gene (6 bases). V was pared by 2 bases and J by 2 bases, with 13 bases between. Germline loops: CDR1 ENHRY, CDR2 SYGVKD. This CDR3 is 17 amino acids long. The CDR3 nucleotides read TGTGCCATCAGTGAGGAGACAGGAGAACCTGGGGCCAACGTCCTGACTTTC. It is translated as CAISEETGEPGANVLTF.

As regards this clonotype: One end of the junction varies from germline; a read error may be responsible. This sequence joins TRBV7-4 and TRBJ1-2; D is ambiguous. CDR3 length: 14 amino acids. Germline V CDR1 and CDR2: SGHVT, SQSDAQ. The chain's CDR3 is CASSLGSSFNGCTF. The CDR3 DNA sequence: TGTGCCAGCAGCTTGGGCAGCAGCTTCAATGGCTGCACCTTC.

This clonotype was detected many times. The chain couples TRBV28 to TRBJ2-3, with D hard to call. This CDR3 is built from 10 residues. In germline, CDR1 is MDHEN, CDR2 SYDVKM. V lost 5 bases to trimming and J lost 10 bases, with 7 bases between them. The CDR3, as DNA: TGTGCCAGCAGTGGGTTGTCGCAGTATTTT. Amino acid sequence: CASSGLSQYF.

The chain joins TRBV24-1 to TRBJ2-1; 7 nucleotides align to TRBD2. Germline CDR1 reads KGHDR; CDR2 reads SFDVKD. Unmatched junction bases numbered 11, after V lost 9 bases and J lost 4 bases. The CDR3 loop spans 15 amino acids. The CDR3 DNA reads as TGTGCCACCGAGATGGTGGGAGGGGATTACAATGAGCAGTTCTTC. This encodes CATEMVGGDYNEQFF.

This clonotype was observed a few times. The chain uses TRBV5-1 and TRBJ2-7; 9 bases fit TRBD1. The CDR3 sequence is 15 residues long. Germline V CDR1 and CDR2: SGHRS, YFSETQ. With 4 bases clipped from V and 3 bases from J, the junction kept 8 bases outside the gene matches. CDR3 bases: TGCGCCAGCAGCCGGGGTGGGGGACAGGGCTACGAGCAGTACTTC. Amino acids: CASSRGGGQGYEQYF.

The rearrangement joins TRBV20-1 to TRBJ2-3, with TRBD2 matching 7 bases. With V trimmed by 6 bases and J by 1 base, 10 bases remained unmatched. In germline, CDR1 is DFQATT, CDR2 SNEGSKA (reference sequence). The CDR3 covers 15 residues. The CDR3 nucleotides are TGCAGTGCGGACATCCTAGCGGTACGCACAGATACGCAGTATTTT. Protein sequence: CSADILAVRTDTQYF.

The table lists this clonotype with a count of one. The V and J genes are TRBV20-1 and TRBJ1-1; the D is unclear. V was shortened by 7 bases and J by 1 base, with 10 bases between the two germline ends. There are 12 residues in the CDR3. The germline gives CDR1 DFQATT, CDR2 SNEGSKA (reference sequence). CDR3 region: CSVFGGNTEAFF. The CDR3 DNA is TGCAGTGTATTTGGTGGGAACACTGAAGCTTTCTTT.

In this sample, this clonotype turned up many times. The rearrangement uses TRBV9 and TRBJ2-2; D unresolved. Trimming stripped 2 bases from V and 7 bases from J, with 6 bases between. Germline values: CDR1 SGDLS, CDR2 YYNGEE. The CDR3 spans 12 residues. Here the CDR3 DNA reads TGTGCCAGCAGCGTTGGTGTCGGGGAGCTGTTTTTT. Its translation: CASSVGVGELFF.

The chain joins TRBV7-9 to TRBJ1-2; D perhaps matches TRBD1 (6 bases). This CDR3 contains 15 residues. The V end lost 3 bases, the J end lost 5 bases, and 16 bases lay between the germline ends. The germline V gene has CDR1 SEHNR and CDR2 FQNEAQ (reference sequence). The CDR3 sequence is CASSFAGGGKYGYTF. DNA of the CDR3: TGTGCCAGCAGCTTCGCCGGGGGCGGGAAATATGGCTACACCTTC.

This clonotype was counted ten times or more. CDR3 bases: TGTGCCAGCAGCTTAAGCCCCTCGGGGGGAGGCACAGATACGCAGTATTTT. Its protein is CASSLSPSGGGTDTQYF. The chain combines TRBV11-1 with TRBJ2-3; 7 positions agree with TRBD2. The V segment lost 2 bases and the J segment 1 base; nucleotides outside the gene matches: 9. The length of the CDR3 is 17 residues. The germline gives CDR1 SGHAT, CDR2 FQDESV (reference sequence).